The clone carrying this T cell receptor (beta chain) came up many times. Its antigen is still unknown. One entry per CDR3 protein, called by TCRdb with MiXCR from the reads. Among about 260,000 distinct CDR3 sequences listed, roughly 9.1% were seen once. The data belong to a study of T cell repertoires in cytomegalovirus infection. Across the study: TCR beta signatures that were public indicated CMV infection and matching HLA type. The study's findings and limits: Individuals carrying CMV plus the relevant HLA were identified by cumulative frequency of public TCR beta families. CMV-specific TCR beta clonotypes restricted by HLA-C dominated the ex vivo response.

Per germline, CDR1 SGHNT and CDR2 YYREEE (reference sequence). The CDR3 sequence is 14 residues long. The trim removed 3 bases at V and 3 bases at J, leaving 3 bases unmatched. This rearrangement joins TRBV5-4 to TRBJ2-3, with 8 nucleotides matching TRBD2. This clonotype originated in a human donor in good health (CMV status not recorded). Some clones in this sample may be carry-over from other donors' samples. Material for sequencing was PBMCs. Here the CDR3 reads CASSSLAGTDTQYF. In DNA form, the CDR3 reads TGTGCCAGCAGCTCTTTAGCGGGGACAGATACGCAGTATTTT. Drawing the rest from reference TRBV5-4 and TRBJ2-3, the complete variable domain is ETGVTQSPTHLIKTRGQQVTLRCSSQSGHNTVSWYQQALGQGPQFIFQYYREEENGRGNFPPRFSGLQFPNYSSELNVNALELDDSALYLCASSSLAGTDTQYFGPGTRLTVL.